This TCR beta chain was obtained from a study of cytomegalovirus exposure and HLA in healthy donors. The CDR3 is made up of 15 amino acids. The germline CDR1 and CDR2 sequences are SGHKS and YYEKEE (reference sequence). 60 Vbeta and 13 Jbeta primers were used in PCR. Method: immunoSEQ multiplex PCR; TCRdb's copy keeps in-frame clones and lacks some. The profile shows some 76,000 clones, roughly 70% of them singletons. This receptor was taken from a man between 60 and 75 years old in good health and CMV-seropositive. Sequenced sample: PBMCs. The chain joins TRBV5-5 to TRBJ2-5, with 8 bases aligning to TRBD1. With the DNA end fitting TRBJ2-7 better, the J assignment may be wrong. The CDR3: CASSFSQGAQVEQYF. CDR3 in DNA: TGTGCCAGCAGCTTCTCCCAGGGGGCGCAGGTCGAGCAGTACTTC.